These 31 T cell receptor beta chains were sequenced from one sample in a study of blood T cell repertoires in COVID-19 (dated by TCRdb to between 2020 and 2021). Receptor libraries were prepared by the immunoSEQ multiplex PCR assay. TCRdb's version of the immuneACCESS table is confined to in-frame rearrangements and falls short of the full clone set. An unresolved V gene accounts for under half of the shortfall where checked; the remainder is of unknown origin. The sample data list over 200,000 clones, and less than 90% of these were observed just once. The ten largest make up approximately 4.8% of the sample. The specimen was PBMCs or T cells enriched from blood (not recorded which). The receptors were gathered from a woman aged 30 to 39 who had been exposed to COVID-19.

The rearrangement uses TRBV7-9 and TRBJ1-4, with no clear D. V was shortened by 5 bases and J by 10 bases, with 11 bases between the two germline ends. Germline values: CDR1 SEHNR, CDR2 FQNEAQ (reference sequence). The CDR3 covers 12 residues. The CDR3 DNA follows: TGTGCCAGCAGCCCAACGGCGGGAAAACTGTTTTTT. Amino acids: CASSPTAGKLFF.

The rearrangement links TRBV11-2 to TRBJ1-1; D uncertain. Germline CDR1 SGHAT, CDR2 FQNNGV. Trimming cost V 1 base and J 1 base, with 10 bases left between them. The CDR3 totals 15 residues. CDR3 sequence (DNA): TGTGCCAGCAGCTTAGGCGACAAGTCGAACACTGAAGCTTTCTTT. Translating it yields CASSLGDKSNTEAFF.

The rearrangement links TRBV2 to TRBJ1-4; tentative D call: TRBD1 (6 bases). This CDR3 has 15 residues. Germline assignment: CDR1 SNHLY and CDR2 FYNNEI. Trimming stripped 9 bases from V and 4 bases from J, with 18 bases between. The CDR3: CARGISGELNEKLFF. The CDR3, as DNA: TGTGCCAGAGGGATCTCAGGGGAACTTAATGAAAAACTGTTTTTT.

The CDR3 protein is CASRVDSFYEQYF. In nucleotides, the CDR3 is TGTGCCAGCAGGGTGGACAGTTTCTACGAGCAGTACTTC. The chain combines TRBV21-1 with TRBJ2-7; the D call in the table, TRBD1, was not verified against the DNA. TRBV21-1 has pseudogene status. This CDR3 has 13 amino acids.

J is TRBJ1-5 and V is TRBV30, with unresolved D. In germline, CDR1 is GTSNPN, CDR2 SVGIG (reference sequence). The V gene lost 5 bases and the J gene lost 4 bases, with 12 bases spanning the gap. There are 13 residues in the CDR3. The CDR3 DNA is TGTGCCTGGGCCAGGACGGGAAATCAGCCCCAGCATTTT. This gives the protein CAWARTGNQPQHF.

The V and J genes are TRBV2 and TRBJ2-5; D is perhaps TRBD1 (6 bases). This CDR3 has 15 residues. Germline V gives CDR1 SNHLY, CDR2 FYNNEI. With 7 bases removed from V and 1 base from J, the gap between germline ends came to 16 bases. The CDR3 reads CASTLQGRGQETQYF. The CDR3 nucleotides are TGTGCCAGCACTCTACAGGGTAGGGGCCAAGAGACCCAGTACTTC.

This rearrangement joins TRBV23-1 to TRBJ1-6; D not certain. TRBV23-1 is reported as an ORF; its role is uncertain. V was clipped by 7 bases and J by 12 bases, with 7 bases between them. The CDR3 is made up of 10 amino acids. The CDR3, as DNA: TGCGCCAGCACCCCGCGACCCCTCCACTTT. Translation gives CASTPRPLHF.

The rearrangement uses TRBV6-5 and TRBJ1-1; no definite D call. This CDR3 spans 12 amino acids. Trimming stripped 2 bases from V and 6 bases from J, with 7 bases between. CDR1 MNHEY and CDR2 SVGAGI come from the germline V gene. CDR3 sequence (DNA): TGTGCCAGCAGTTACCGGGGAGCTGAAGCTTTCTTT. This codes for CASSYRGAEAFF.

This clone was detected only a few times. The chain recombines TRBV29-1 with TRBJ1-3; the match to TRBD1 covers 7 bases. Trimming took 7 bases from V and 3 from J; bases not matched to a gene: 3. Germline CDR1 is SQVTM and CDR2 is ANQGSEA. This CDR3 has 12 amino acids. The DNA for the CDR3 is TGCAGCGAGGGGGCGGGTGGAAACACCATATATTTT. Its translation is CSEGAGGNTIYF. Drawing the rest from reference TRBV29-1 and TRBJ1-3, the complete variable domain is SAVISQKPSRDICQRGTSLTIQCQVDSQVTMMFWYRQQPGQSLTLIATANQGSEATYESGFVIDKFPISRPNLTFSTLTVSNMSPEDSSIYLCSEGAGGNTIYFGEGSWLTVV.

The V gene is TRBV5-1, the J gene TRBJ2-5; D remains unclear. The CDR3 consists of 12 residues. Trimming shortened V by 4 bases and J by 0 bases, and 4 bases separated the two germline ends. Germline CDR1 SGHRS, CDR2 YFSETQ. CDR3 region: CASSLYQETQYF. Here the CDR3 DNA reads TGCGCCAGCAGCCTCTACCAAGAGACCCAGTACTTC.

There are a few counts of this clone. This sequence joins TRBV20-1 and TRBJ1-2; 7 bases line up with TRBD1. Germline assignment: CDR1 DFQATT and CDR2 SNEGSKA (reference sequence). The J segment lost 3 bases and the V segment lost 3 bases, leaving 10 bases of the junction unmatched. The CDR3 sequence is 15 residues long. The CDR3 sequence is CSASGAGGLDYGYTF. For the CDR3, the DNA is TGCAGTGCTAGTGGGGCAGGGGGGCTGGACTATGGCTACACCTTC.

The chain joins TRBV14 to TRBJ1-2, with a tentative D call TRBD1 (5 bases). With 1 base removed from V and 8 bases from J, the gap between germline ends came to 11 bases. CDR3 length: 13 residues. CDR1 SGHDN and CDR2 FVKESK come from the germline V gene. The CDR3 coding sequence is TGTGCCAGCAGCCAAGGGCCGTCAGGGGGCTACACCTTC. It is translated as CASSQGPSGGYTF.

V usage is TRBV18 and J usage is TRBJ1-1; D gene unclear. The ends were cut back, 3 bases at V and 1 base at J, with 9 bases in the middle. Per the germline V gene, CDR1 is KGHSH and CDR2 is LQKENI. The CDR3 covers 14 residues. The CDR3 nucleotides are TGTGCCAGCTCACCCACAGCGGGGAACACTGAAGCTTTCTTT. Amino acids: CASSPTAGNTEAFF.

This sequence joins TRBV19 and TRBJ1-4; 10 bases agree with TRBD1. Trimming cost V 6 bases and J 8 bases; bases outside gene matches: 6. The CDR3 length is 14 residues. Germline values: CDR1 LNHDA, CDR2 SQIVND (reference sequence). The CDR3: CASSSGTGEEKLFF. For the CDR3, the DNA is TGTGCCAGTAGCTCGGGGACAGGGGAGGAAAAACTGTTTTTT.

This clone has only a few counts. V gene TRBV6-2 or TRBV6-3 combines with J gene TRBJ1-1, with 9 bases lining up with TRBD1. The CDR3 is 15 residues long. V lost 5 bases and J lost 0; bases outside the gene matches: 4. Germline CDR1 and CDR2: MNHEY and SVGEGT. CDR3 coding DNA: TGTGCCAGCAGTCTACAGGGGGCGATGAACACTGAAGCTTTCTTT. It codes for CASSLQGAMNTEAFF.

This clone was seen a few times. The chain couples TRBV7-8 to TRBJ2-1, with 8 bases fitting TRBD1. Germline CDR1 SGHVS, CDR2 FQNEAQ. Trimming at V came to 5 bases and at J to 4 bases, leaving 13 bases not matched to a gene. The CDR3 has 17 residues. CDR3 DNA sequence: TGTGCCAGCAGCCTCGGACAGGGCCCCTCTCTGTACAATGAGCAGTTCTTC. Its translation: CASSLGQGPSLYNEQFF. Drawing the rest from reference TRBV7-8 and TRBJ2-1, the complete variable domain is GAGVSQSPRYKVAKRGQDVALRCDPISGHVSLFWYQQALGQGPEFLTYFQNEAQLDKSGLPSDRFFAERPEGSVSTLKIQRTQQEDSAVYLCASSLGQGPSLYNEQFFGPGTRLTVL.

The genes are TRBV3-1 (or the pseudogene TRBV3-2) and TRBJ2-5; no definite D call. Trimming shortened V by 4 bases and J by 2 bases, and 11 bases separated the two germline ends. This CDR3 has 14 amino acids. CDR1 is LGHDT, CDR2 YNNKEL, per germline (reference sequence). The DNA for the CDR3 is TGTGCCAGCAGCCCGATGGAACAGCAAGAGACCCAGTACTTC. Its protein product is CASSPMEQQETQYF.

The chain recombines TRBV2 with TRBJ2-1; D is undetermined. The CDR3 has 12 amino acids. CDR1 and CDR2 (germline): SNHLY, FYNNEI. V was cut by 7 bases and J by 7 bases, with 11 bases left in between. The CDR3 nucleotides read TGTGCCAGCAACCCTTCCCGGAATGAGCAGTTCTTC. This gives the protein CASNPSRNEQFF. Full variable domain (missing parts from reference TRBV2 and TRBJ2-1): EPEVTQTPSHQVTQMGQEVILRCVPISNHLYFYWYRQILGQKVEFLVSFYNNEISEKSEIFDDQFSVERPDGSNFTLKIRSTKLEDSAMYFCASNPSRNEQFFGPGTRLTVL.

The chain couples TRBV5-1 to TRBJ1-5; D is possibly TRBD1 (5 bases). With 0 bases removed from V and 6 bases from J, the gap between germline ends came to 7 bases. Germline V CDR1 and CDR2: SGHRS, YFSETQ. This CDR3 spans 13 amino acids. CDR3 sequence: CASSLGGSQPQHF. The CDR3 nucleotides read TGCGCCAGCAGCTTGGGGGGCTCTCAGCCCCAGCATTTT.

The chain combines TRBV20-1 with TRBJ1-1, with a possible D match to TRBD1 (6 bases). Germline V gives CDR1 DFQATT, CDR2 SNEGSKA (reference sequence). Trimming shortened V by 3 bases and J by 3 bases, and 11 bases separated the two germline ends. The CDR3 sequence is 13 residues long. DNA for the CDR3: TGCAGTGCTAGTCAGGCAGGGGACACTGAAGCTTTCTTT. Translation: CSASQAGDTEAFF.

This rearrangement joins TRBV2 to TRBJ1-4, with 7 bases matching TRBD1. The CDR3 contains 13 residues. Looked up from germline, CDR1 is SNHLY and CDR2 is FYNNEI. Trimming took 7 bases from V and 7 from J; bases not matched to a gene: 6. The CDR3 spells CASMGGQTEKLFF. DNA of the CDR3: TGTGCCAGCATGGGGGGACAGACTGAAAAACTGTTTTTT.

The chain has TRBV7-9 and TRBJ1-2; no definite D call. Germline CDR1 and CDR2: SEHNR and FQNEAQ (reference sequence). V lost 5 bases and J lost 4, with 11 bases in between. CDR3 size: 13 residues. The CDR3 region has the DNA TGTGCCAGCAGCCTAGAGTCAGGCTATGGCTACACCTTC. Translated, it gives CASSLESGYGYTF.

The chain is built from TRBV9 and TRBJ2-3; 9 bases line up with TRBD1. The germline CDR1 and CDR2 sequences are SGDLS and YYNGEE. The CDR3 extends over 16 amino acids. J lost 0 bases, V lost 2 bases, and 4 bases had no gene match. The CDR3: CASSVGQGQSTDTQYF. CDR3 bases: TGTGCCAGCAGCGTTGGACAGGGGCAAAGCACAGATACGCAGTATTTT.

Comments on this clone: Other DNA sequences from this sample encode an identical CDR3 as well. The V call is TRBV27, the J call TRBJ1-1, with 7 bases matching TRBD1. The V and J ends lost 2 bases and 4 bases, in that order; junction bases with no gene match: 1. Germline-derived CDR1 and CDR2 are MNHEY and SMNVEV (reference sequence). The CDR3 sequence is 13 residues long. CDR3 coding DNA: TGTGCCAGCAGTTTACAGGGGGGCACTGAAGCTTTCTTT. Its protein product is CASSLQGGTEAFF.

The CDR3 is CASSIQRTPLWNQPQHF. CDR3 bases: TGTGCCAGTAGTATACAGAGGACACCTTTGTGGAATCAGCCCCAGCATTTT. The chain has TRBV19 and TRBJ1-5; weak D call: TRBD1 (5 bases). The CDR3 runs to 17 residues. The germline CDR1 and CDR2 sequences are LNHDA and SQIVND (reference sequence). The V and J ends lost 2 bases and 4 bases respectively, with 18 bases between them.

The rearrangement joins TRBV28 to TRBJ1-1; tentatively, D is TRBD1 (6 bases). This CDR3 region has 14 residues. V lost 8 bases and J 1 base, leaving 14 bases between the germline ends. Germline CDR1 MDHEN, CDR2 SYDVKM. This CDR3 reads CASSVPTGNTEAFF. DNA of the CDR3: TGTGCCAGCTCGGTCCCGACAGGGAACACTGAAGCTTTCTTT.

The V call is TRBV2, the J call TRBJ1-6; 9 nucleotides align to TRBD1. V lost 8 bases, J lost 10 bases, and 6 bases stayed unmatched. Germline CDR1 is SNHLY and CDR2 is FYNNEI. The CDR3 spans 13 residues. In nucleotides, the CDR3 is TGTGCCAGCGTAGGGACAGGGTGGTCACCCCTCCACTTT. This codes for CASVGTGWSPLHF. Drawing the rest from reference TRBV2 and TRBJ1-6, the complete variable domain is EPEVTQTPSHQVTQMGQEVILRCVPISNHLYFYWYRQILGQKVEFLVSFYNNEISEKSEIFDDQFSVERPDGSNFTLKIRSTKLEDSAMYFCASVGTGWSPLHFGNGTRLTVT.

The CDR3 nucleotides are TGTGCCTGGACCCCGGGAGAGGGAGAAAACTATGGCTACACCTTC. Encoded protein: CAWTPGEGENYGYTF. J is TRBJ1-2 and V is TRBV30, with D unresolved. The CDR3 sequence is 15 residues long. Germline V gene lookup returns CDR1 GTSNPN and CDR2 SVGIG (reference sequence). The V and J ends lost 4 bases and 2 bases respectively, with 17 bases between them.

This chain links TRBV19 with TRBJ1-1; D call uncertain. This CDR3 has 14 amino acids. V was clipped by 3 bases and J by 8 bases, with 16 bases between them. Germline V gives CDR1 LNHDA, CDR2 SQIVND (reference sequence). The CDR3 is CASSMREQRAEAFF. CDR3 coding DNA: TGTGCCAGTAGTATGAGGGAACAGAGGGCGGAAGCTTTCTTT.

The chain is built from TRBV9 and TRBJ1-4; 8 positions agree with TRBD1. The germline V gene encodes CDR1 SGDLS and CDR2 YYNGEE. V trimming: 0 bases; J trimming: 7 bases; junction bases outside the gene matches: 11. This CDR3 has 17 amino acids. The CDR3 sequence is CASSVGTGGEGREKLFF. In DNA form, the CDR3 reads TGTGCCAGCAGCGTAGGAACAGGGGGGGAAGGCCGTGAAAAACTGTTTTTT.

This sequence joins TRBV20-1 and TRBJ1-3; the D is unclear. Per germline, CDR1 DFQATT and CDR2 SNEGSKA (reference sequence). V was cut by 3 bases and J by 0 bases, with 15 bases left in between. The CDR3 has 16 residues. CDR3 amino acids: CSASSGGSHSGNTIYF. CDR3 DNA: TGCAGTGCTAGTTCCGGAGGGTCCCACTCTGGAAACACCATATATTTT.